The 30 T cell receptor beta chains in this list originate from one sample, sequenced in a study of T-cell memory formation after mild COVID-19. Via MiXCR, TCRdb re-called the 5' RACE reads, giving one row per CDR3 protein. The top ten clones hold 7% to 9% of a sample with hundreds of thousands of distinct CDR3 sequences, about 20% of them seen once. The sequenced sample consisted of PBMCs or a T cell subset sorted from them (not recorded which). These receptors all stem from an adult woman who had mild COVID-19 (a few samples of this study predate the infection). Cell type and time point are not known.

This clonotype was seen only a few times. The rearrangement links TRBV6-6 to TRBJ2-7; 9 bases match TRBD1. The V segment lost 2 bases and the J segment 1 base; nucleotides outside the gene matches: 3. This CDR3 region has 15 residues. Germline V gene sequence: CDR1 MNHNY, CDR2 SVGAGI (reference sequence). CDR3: CASSYVDRGSYEQYF. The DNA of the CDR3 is TGTGCCAGCAGTTACGTAGACAGGGGGTCCTACGAGCAGTACTTC.

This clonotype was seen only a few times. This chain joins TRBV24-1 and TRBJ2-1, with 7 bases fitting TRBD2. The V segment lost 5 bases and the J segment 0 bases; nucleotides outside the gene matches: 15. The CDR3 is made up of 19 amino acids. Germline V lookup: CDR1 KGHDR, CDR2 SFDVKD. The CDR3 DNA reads TGTGCCACCAGTGGGGCCCCGACTAAGCGGGAAAGCTCCTACAATGAGCAGTTCTTC. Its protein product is CATSGAPTKRESSYNEQFF.

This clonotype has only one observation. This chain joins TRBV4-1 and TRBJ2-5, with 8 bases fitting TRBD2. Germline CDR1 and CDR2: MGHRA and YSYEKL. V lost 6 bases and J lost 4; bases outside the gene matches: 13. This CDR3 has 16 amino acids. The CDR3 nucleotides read TGCGCCAGCAGTCTTTCTATCGGGGGGGCCGGAGAGACCCAGTACTTC. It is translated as CASSLSIGGAGETQYF.

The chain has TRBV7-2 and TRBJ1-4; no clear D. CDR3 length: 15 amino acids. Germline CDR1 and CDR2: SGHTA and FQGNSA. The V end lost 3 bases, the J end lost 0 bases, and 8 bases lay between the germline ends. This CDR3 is CASSFSRTTNEKLFF. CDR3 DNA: TGTGCCAGCAGCTTCTCACGGACAACTAATGAAAAACTGTTTTTT.

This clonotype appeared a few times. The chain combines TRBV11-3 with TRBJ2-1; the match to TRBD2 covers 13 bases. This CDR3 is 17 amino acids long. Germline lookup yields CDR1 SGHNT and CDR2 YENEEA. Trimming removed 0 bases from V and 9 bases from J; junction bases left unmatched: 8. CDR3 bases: TGTGCCAGCAGCTTAGATTATCGGACTAGCGGGAGAGGTGAGCAGTTCTTC. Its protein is CASSLDYRTSGRGEQFF.

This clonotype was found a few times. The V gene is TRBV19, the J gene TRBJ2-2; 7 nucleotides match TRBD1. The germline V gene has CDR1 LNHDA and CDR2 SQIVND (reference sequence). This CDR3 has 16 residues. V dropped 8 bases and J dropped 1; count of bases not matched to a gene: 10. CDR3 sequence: CASQLTGKLNTGELFF. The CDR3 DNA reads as TGTGCCAGTCAATTGACAGGGAAATTGAACACCGGGGAGCTGTTTTTT.

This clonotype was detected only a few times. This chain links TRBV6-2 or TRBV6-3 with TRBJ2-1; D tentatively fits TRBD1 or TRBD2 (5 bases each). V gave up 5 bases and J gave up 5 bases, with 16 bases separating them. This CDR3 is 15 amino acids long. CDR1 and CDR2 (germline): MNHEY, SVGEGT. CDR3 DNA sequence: TGTGCCAGCAGTCCCGGGACCTACTTGAACAATGAGCAGTTCTTC. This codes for CASSPGTYLNNEQFF.

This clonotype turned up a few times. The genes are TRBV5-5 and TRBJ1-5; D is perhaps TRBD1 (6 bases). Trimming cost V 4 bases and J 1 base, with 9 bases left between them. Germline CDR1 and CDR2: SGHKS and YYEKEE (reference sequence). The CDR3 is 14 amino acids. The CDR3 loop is CASSADRSNQPQHF. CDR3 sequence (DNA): TGTGCCAGCAGCGCCGACAGGAGCAATCAGCCCCAGCATTTT.

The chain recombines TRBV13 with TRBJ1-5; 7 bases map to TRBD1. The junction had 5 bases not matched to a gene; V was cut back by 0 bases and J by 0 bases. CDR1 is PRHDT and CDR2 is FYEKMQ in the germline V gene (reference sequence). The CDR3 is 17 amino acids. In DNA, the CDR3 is TGTGCCAGCAGCTTAGGCCAGACAGGGAGTAGCAATCAGCCCCAGCATTTT. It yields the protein CASSLGQTGSSNQPQHF.

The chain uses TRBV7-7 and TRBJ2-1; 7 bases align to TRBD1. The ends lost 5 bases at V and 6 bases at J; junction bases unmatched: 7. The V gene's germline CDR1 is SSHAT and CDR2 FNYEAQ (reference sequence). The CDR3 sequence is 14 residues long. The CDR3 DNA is TGTGCCAGCAGCCCTTTTGAGGGGGCCAATGAGCAGTTCTTC. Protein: CASSPFEGANEQFF.

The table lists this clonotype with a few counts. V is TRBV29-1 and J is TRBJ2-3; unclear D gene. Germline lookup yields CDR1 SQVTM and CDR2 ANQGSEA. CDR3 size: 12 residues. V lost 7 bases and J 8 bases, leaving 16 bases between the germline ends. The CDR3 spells CSAEPESGTQYF. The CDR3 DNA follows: TGCAGCGCCGAACCTGAGTCCGGTACGCAGTATTTT.

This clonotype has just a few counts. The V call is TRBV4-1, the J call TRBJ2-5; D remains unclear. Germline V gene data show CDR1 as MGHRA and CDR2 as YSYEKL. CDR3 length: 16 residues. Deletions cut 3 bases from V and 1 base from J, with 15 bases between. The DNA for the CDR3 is TGCGCCAGCAGCCATCCTTCAGTGGGGATCCAAGAGACCCAGTACTTC. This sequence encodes CASSHPSVGIQETQYF.

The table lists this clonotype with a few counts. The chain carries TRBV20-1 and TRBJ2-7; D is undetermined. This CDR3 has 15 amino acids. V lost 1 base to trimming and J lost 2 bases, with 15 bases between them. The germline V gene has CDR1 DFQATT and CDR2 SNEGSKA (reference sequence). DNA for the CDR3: TGCAGTGCTAGAGCCCACGAATCCCGGACCTACGAGCAGTACTTC. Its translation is CSARAHESRTYEQYF.

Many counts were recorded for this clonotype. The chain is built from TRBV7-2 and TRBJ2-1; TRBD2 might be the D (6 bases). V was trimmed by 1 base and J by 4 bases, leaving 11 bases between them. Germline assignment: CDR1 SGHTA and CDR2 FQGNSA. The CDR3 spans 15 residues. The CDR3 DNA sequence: TGTGCCAGCAGCTTAGGGGCGGGAATGTACAATGAGCAGTTCTTC. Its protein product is CASSLGAGMYNEQFF.

The CDR3 nucleotides read TGTGCCAGCAGCCCTCCGGGGGCGGGACGAGGTAATGAGCAGTTCTTC. This codes for CASSPPGAGRGNEQFF. The rearrangement links TRBV11-3 to TRBJ2-1; D may match TRBD1 or TRBD2 (6 bases each). The V end lost 5 bases, the J end lost 7 bases, and 21 bases lay between the germline ends. This CDR3 region has 16 residues. The germline V gene has CDR1 SGHNT and CDR2 YENEEA.

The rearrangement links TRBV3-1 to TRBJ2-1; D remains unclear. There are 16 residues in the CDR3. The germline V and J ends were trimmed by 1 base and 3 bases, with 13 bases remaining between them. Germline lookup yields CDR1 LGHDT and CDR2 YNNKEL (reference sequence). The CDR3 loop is CASSQGGIVNYNEQFF. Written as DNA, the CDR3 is TGTGCCAGCAGCCAAGGGGGAATAGTGAACTACAATGAGCAGTTCTTC.

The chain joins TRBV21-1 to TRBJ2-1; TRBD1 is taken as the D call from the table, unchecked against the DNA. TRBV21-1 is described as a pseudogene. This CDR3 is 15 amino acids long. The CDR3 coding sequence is TGTGCCAGCAGCAAAGTTTGGGGGGCTTACAATGAGCAGTTCTTC. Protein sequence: CASSKVWGAYNEQFF.

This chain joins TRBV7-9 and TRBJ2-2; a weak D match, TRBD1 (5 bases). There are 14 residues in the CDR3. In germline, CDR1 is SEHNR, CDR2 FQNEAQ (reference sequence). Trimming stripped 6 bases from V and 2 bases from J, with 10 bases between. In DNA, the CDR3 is TGTGCCAGCAGTGACAGCCCCAACACCGGGGAGCTGTTTTTT. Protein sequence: CASSDSPNTGELFF.

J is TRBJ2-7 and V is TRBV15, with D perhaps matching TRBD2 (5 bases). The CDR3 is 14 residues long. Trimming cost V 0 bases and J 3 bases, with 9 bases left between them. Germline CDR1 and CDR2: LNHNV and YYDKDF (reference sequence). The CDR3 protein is CATSRDRGFYEQYV. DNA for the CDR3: TGTGCCACCAGCAGAGATCGCGGGTTCTACGAGCAGTACGTC.

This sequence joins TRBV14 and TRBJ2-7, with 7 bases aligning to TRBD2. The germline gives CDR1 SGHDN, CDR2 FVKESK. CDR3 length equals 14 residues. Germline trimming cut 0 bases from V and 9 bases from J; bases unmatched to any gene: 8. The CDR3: CASSQDRAGIGQYF. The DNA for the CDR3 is TGTGCCAGCAGCCAAGATCGAGCGGGGATCGGGCAGTACTTC.

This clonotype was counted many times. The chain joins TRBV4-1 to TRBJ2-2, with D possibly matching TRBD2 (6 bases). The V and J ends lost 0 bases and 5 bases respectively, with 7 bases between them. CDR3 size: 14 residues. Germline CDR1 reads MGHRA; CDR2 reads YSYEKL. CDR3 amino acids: CASSQDGGTGELFF. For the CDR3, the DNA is TGCGCCAGCAGCCAAGACGGGGGAACCGGGGAGCTGTTTTTT.

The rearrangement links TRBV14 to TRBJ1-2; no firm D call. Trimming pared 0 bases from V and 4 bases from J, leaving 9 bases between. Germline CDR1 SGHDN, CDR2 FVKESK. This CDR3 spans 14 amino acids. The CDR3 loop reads CASSQDLSAYGYTF. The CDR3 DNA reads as TGTGCCAGCAGCCAAGATCTCAGCGCCTATGGCTACACCTTC.

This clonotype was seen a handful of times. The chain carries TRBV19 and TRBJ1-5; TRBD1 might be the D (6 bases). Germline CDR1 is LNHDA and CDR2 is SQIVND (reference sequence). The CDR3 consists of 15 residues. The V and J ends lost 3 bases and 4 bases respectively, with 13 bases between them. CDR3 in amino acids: CASSIEQGRNQPQHF. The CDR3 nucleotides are TGTGCCAGTAGTATTGAACAGGGAAGAAATCAGCCCCAGCATTTT.

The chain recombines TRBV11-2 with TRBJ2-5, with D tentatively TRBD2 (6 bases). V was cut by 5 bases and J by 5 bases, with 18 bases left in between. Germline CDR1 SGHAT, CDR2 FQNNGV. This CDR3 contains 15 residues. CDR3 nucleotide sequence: TGTGCCAGCAGCCCCGAGCGGGTGTTGCGCGAGACCCAGTACTTC. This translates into CASSPERVLRETQYF.

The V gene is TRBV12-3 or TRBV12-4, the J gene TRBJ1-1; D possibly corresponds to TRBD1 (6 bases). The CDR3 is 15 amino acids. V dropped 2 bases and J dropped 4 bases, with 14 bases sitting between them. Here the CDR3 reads CASSLRGARVTEAFF. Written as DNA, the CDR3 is TGTGCCAGCAGTTTAAGGGGGGCCCGAGTCACTGAAGCTTTCTTT.

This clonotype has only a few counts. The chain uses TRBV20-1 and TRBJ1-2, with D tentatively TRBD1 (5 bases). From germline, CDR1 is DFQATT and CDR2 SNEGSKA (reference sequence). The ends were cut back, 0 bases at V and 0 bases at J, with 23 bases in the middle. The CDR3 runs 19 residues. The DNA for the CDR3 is TGCAGTGCTAGAGATTTCCGCGATCTAGCCCCGGGGGCTAACTATGGCTACACCTTC. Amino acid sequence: CSARDFRDLAPGANYGYTF.

The CDR3 here is CASSYSQRGYEQYF. The CDR3 DNA reads TGTGCCAGCAGTTACTCCCAACGGGGGTACGAGCAGTACTTC. This sequence joins TRBV6-5 and TRBJ2-7; D perhaps matches TRBD2 (6 bases). The CDR3 length is 14 residues. V was cut by 0 bases and J by 4 bases, with 10 bases left in between. Germline V lookup: CDR1 MNHEY, CDR2 SVGAGI.

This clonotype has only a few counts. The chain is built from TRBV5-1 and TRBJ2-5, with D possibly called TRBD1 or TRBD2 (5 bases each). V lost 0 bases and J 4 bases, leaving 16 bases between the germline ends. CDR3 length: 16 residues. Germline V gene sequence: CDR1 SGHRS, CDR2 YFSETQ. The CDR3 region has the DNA TGCGCCAGCAGCTTGGCACCCGGGGCCACCCTAGAGACCCAGTACTTC. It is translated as CASSLAPGATLETQYF.

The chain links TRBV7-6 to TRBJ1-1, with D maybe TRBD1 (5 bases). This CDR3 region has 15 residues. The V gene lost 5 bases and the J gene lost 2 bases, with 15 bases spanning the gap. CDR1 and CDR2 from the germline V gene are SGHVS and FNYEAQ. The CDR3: CASSPRGDRNTEAFF. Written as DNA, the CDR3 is TGTGCCAGCAGCCCACGGGGAGACAGAAACACTGAAGCTTTCTTT.

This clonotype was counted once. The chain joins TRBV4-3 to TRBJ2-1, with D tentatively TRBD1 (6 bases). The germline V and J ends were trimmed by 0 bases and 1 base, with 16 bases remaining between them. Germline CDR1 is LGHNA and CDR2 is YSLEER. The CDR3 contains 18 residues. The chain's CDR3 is CASSQDPQGSKSYNEQFF. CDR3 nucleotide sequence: TGCGCCAGCAGCCAAGATCCGCAGGGGTCGAAATCCTACAATGAGCAGTTCTTC.